This is a list of T cell receptor beta chains from one sample in a study of blood T cell repertoires in COVID-19. Produced via immunoSEQ multiplex PCR; TCRdb's table is partial and in-frame only. There are some 180,000 clones in the sample; about four fifths occur only once, and roughly 12% lies in the top ten. The sequenced sample consisted of peripheral blood. Receptor source: a woman older than 75 with COVID-19, enrolled during active disease. The CDR3 runs from the conserved cysteine through the conserved F or W. D genes are given only for firm matches. Not every row has a clone size; where given, it reads once, few, many or a size class.

D gene | CDR3 length | clone size | J gene | V gene | CDR3 protein | CDR3 DNA
. | 15 | few | TRBJ1-5 | TRBV6-2/TRBV6-3 | CASSLGPRYNQPQHF | TGTGCCAGCAGTTTGGGCCCCCGGTACAATCAGCCCCAGCATTTT
TRBD1 | 15 | . | TRBJ2-7 | TRBV11-2 | CASSSEGQGVYEQYF | TGTGCCAGCAGCTCAGAGGGACAGGGGGTCTACGAGCAGTACTTC
TRBD2 | 17 | . | TRBJ2-7 | TRBV7-2 | CASSPGTSGFYGYEQYF | TGTGCCAGCAGCCCCGGGACTAGCGGTTTTTATGGGTACGAGCAGTACTTC
. | 12 | few | TRBJ1-2 | TRBV10-3 | CAISAYRDGYTF | TGTGCCATCAGTGCGTACAGGGATGGCTACACCTTC
TRBD1 | 13 | once | TRBJ1-6 | TRBV10-3 | CAIRPGQGAPLHF | TGTGCCATCAGGCCGGGACAGGGGGCACCCCTCCACTTT
. | 18 | . | TRBJ1-5 | TRBV3-1/TRBV3-2 | CASSQGSPGWDSNQPQHF | TGTGCCAGCAGCCAAGGCTCCCCAGGGTGGGATAGCAATCAGCCCCAGCATTTT
TRBD1 | 14 | . | TRBJ1-5 | TRBV6-5 | CASSSGQENQPQHF | TGTGCCAGCAGTTCCGGACAGGAGAATCAGCCCCAGCATTTT
. | 15 | . | TRBJ2-7 | TRBV23-1 | CASSHRGTVAYEQYF | TGCGCCAGCAGTCATCGCGGGACGGTGGCCTACGAGCAGTACTTC
. | 16 | once | TRBJ2-1 | TRBV28 | CASTSGLGRGKNEQFF | TGTGCCAGCACCTCCGGGCTTGGGAGGGGGAAAAATGAGCAGTTCTTC
TRBD1 | 14 | few | TRBJ2-2 | TRBV27 | CASSLSTGGGELFF | TGTGCCAGCAGTTTATCTACAGGGGGCGGGGAGCTGTTTTTT
. | 8 | . | TRBJ2-1 | TRBV9 | CPVYEQFF | TGTCCCGTCTATGAGCAGTTCTTC
TRBD1 | 15 | . | TRBJ2-7 | TRBV4-3 | CASSQDQGQGYEQYF | TGCGCCAGCAGCCAAGATCAGGGACAGGGCTACGAGCAGTACTTC
TRBD2 | 17 | . | TRBJ2-7 | TRBV6-1 | CASSASGGASAAYEQYF | TGTGCCAGCAGTGCTAGCGGGGGGGCATCTGCGGCCTACGAGCAGTACTTC
. | 13 | . | TRBJ1-4 | TRBV3-1/TRBV3-2 | CASSWGGNEKLFF | TGTGCCAGCTCATGGGGGGGAAATGAAAAACTGTTTTTT
TRBD1 | 15 | . | TRBJ1-1 | TRBV28 | CASSSDRGGGTEAFF | TGTGCCAGCAGCTCGGACAGGGGAGGTGGCACTGAAGCTTTCTTT
TRBD2 | 16 | . | TRBJ2-5 | TRBV29-1 | CSVEDLGAGVGETQYF | TGCAGCGTTGAAGATCTAGGAGCGGGAGTAGGAGAGACCCAGTACTTC
. | 14 | once | TRBJ1-2 | TRBV28 | CASRTWTANYGYTF | TGTGCCAGCAGAACATGGACAGCAAACTATGGCTACACCTTC
TRBD1 | 14 | . | TRBJ1-6 | TRBV27 | CASSLQGANSPLHF | TGTGCCAGCAGTTTACAGGGGGCGAATTCACCCCTCCACTTT
. | 13 | few | TRBJ1-5 | TRBV18 | CASSSQGDQPQHF | TGTGCCAGCTCATCACAGGGAGATCAGCCCCAGCATTTT
TRBD1 | 14 | . | TRBJ2-7 | TRBV7-9 | CASSSTGGLYEQYF | TGTGCCAGCAGCTCTACAGGGGGTCTTTACGAGCAGTACTTC
. | 16 | . | TRBJ2-6 | TRBV4-3 | CASSHSLWSGANVLTF | TGCGCCAGCAGCCACAGTCTGTGGAGTGGGGCCAACGTCCTGACTTTC
. | 16 | . | TRBJ2-3 | TRBV5-1 | CASSLAGLASTDTQYF | TGCGCCAGCAGCTTGGCCGGTTTAGCTAGCACAGATACGCAGTATTTT
. | 14 | . | TRBJ2-5 | TRBV7-9 | CASSLERVQETQYF | TGTGCCAGCAGCTTAGAACGGGTCCAAGAGACCCAGTACTTC
. | 14 | . | TRBJ2-6 | TRBV5-1 | CASSPLTGANVLTF | TGCGCCAGCAGCCCCCTAACTGGGGCCAACGTCCTGACTTTC
TRBD2 | 14 | . | TRBJ2-7 | TRBV7-3 | CASSLLAGGYEQYF | TGTGCCAGCAGCTTACTAGCGGGGGGCTACGAGCAGTACTTC
. | 15 | . | TRBJ1-3 | TRBV2 | CASSEATGLRNTIYF | TGTGCCAGCAGTGAAGCAACAGGGTTGCGAAACACCATATATTTT
. | 14 | . | TRBJ2-2 | TRBV27 | CASSFRENTGELFF | TGTGCCAGCAGTTTCAGGGAAAACACCGGGGAGCTGTTTTTT
. | 15 | . | TRBJ2-1 | TRBV9 | CASSVGRQTHNEQFF | TGTGCCAGCAGCGTAGGGAGACAGACGCACAATGAGCAGTTCTTC
TRBD2 | 16 | . | TRBJ2-1 | TRBV20-1 | CSASTSGRSSYNEQFF | TGCAGTGCTAGTACTAGCGGGCGTAGCTCCTACAATGAGCAGTTCTTC
. | 13 | . | TRBJ1-4 | TRBV12-3/TRBV12-4 | CASREGRGEKLFF | TGTGCCAGCAGAGAGGGGAGGGGGGAAAAACTGTTTTTT
. | 14 | . | TRBJ1-5 | TRBV19 | CASRWRGGGQPQHF | TGTGCCAGTAGGTGGAGGGGTGGTGGACAGCCCCAGCATTTT
. | 14 | . | TRBJ2-1 | TRBV2 | CASSEARVLNEQFF | TGTGCCAGCAGTGAAGCCCGGGTTCTGAATGAGCAGTTCTTC
. | 12 | . | TRBJ2-3 | TRBV28 | CASSFAGDTQYF | TGTGCCAGCAGTTTTGCGGGAGATACGCAGTATTTT
TRBD1 | 15 | once | TRBJ1-4 | TRBV7-9 | CASSLDTGVGEKLFF | TGTGCCAGCAGCTTAGATACAGGGGTGGGAGAAAAACTGTTTTTT
TRBD2 | 15 | . | TRBJ2-1 | TRBV6-6 | CATLAETFSYNEQFF | TGTGCCACACTAGCGGAGACCTTCTCCTACAATGAGCAGTTCTTC
TRBD1 | 14 | few | TRBJ1-2 | TRBV18 | CASSGDRANYGYTF | TGTGCCAGCTCCGGGGACAGGGCTAACTATGGCTACACCTTC
. | 12 | . | TRBJ2-4 | TRBV12-3/TRBV12-4 | CASSLRGNIQYF | TGTGCCAGCAGTTTGCGTGGAAACATTCAGTACTTC
. | 14 | . | TRBJ1-2 | TRBV9 | CASSDRTGGYGYTF | TGTGCCAGCAGCGACCGGACTGGGGGGTATGGCTACACCTTC
TRBD2 | 16 | . | TRBJ2-7 | TRBV4-1 | CASSQDTGGSSYEQYF | TGCGCCAGCAGCCAAGATACGGGCGGGAGCTCCTACGAGCAGTACTTC
. | 14 | . | TRBJ1-2 | TRBV28 | CASNSYETDYGYTF | TGTGCCAGCAACTCTTACGAGACAGACTATGGCTACACCTTC
TRBD1 | 13 | few | TRBJ1-2 | TRBV29-1 | CSVNQGADYGYTF | TGCAGCGTAAATCAGGGGGCAGACTATGGCTACACCTTC
. | 14 | . | TRBJ2-3 | TRBV4-1 | CASSQDPWRDTQYF | TGCGCCAGCAGCCAAGACCCCTGGAGGGATACGCAGTATTTT
TRBD2 | 19 | . | TRBJ2-3 | TRBV6-2/TRBV6-3 | CASSNPGLAGGYGTDTQYF | TGTGCCAGCAGTAACCCGGGACTAGCGGGAGGGTACGGCACAGATACGCAGTATTTT
. | 13 | once | TRBJ2-3 | TRBV7-9 | CASSLVPAETQYF | TGTGCCAGCAGCTTAGTCCCAGCGGAGACGCAGTATTTT
. | 13 | . | TRBJ1-2 | TRBV11-2 | CASSLDFEPPYTF | TGTGCCAGCAGCTTAGATTTCGAGCCTCCCTACACCTTC
. | 15 | . | TRBJ2-7 | TRBV27 | CASSFLKTGTYEQYF | TGTGCCAGCAGTTTCCTCAAGACAGGTACCTACGAGCAGTACTTC
. | 16 | once | TRBJ1-2 | TRBV21-1 | CASSPRTGWTVYGYTF | TGTGCCAGCAGCCCACGGACAGGGTGGACTGTCTATGGCTACACCTTC
. | 14 | many | TRBJ1-2 | TRBV29-1 | CSVRREGENYGYTF | TGCAGCGTTAGGAGGGAAGGGGAGAACTATGGCTACACCTTC
. | 12 | . | TRBJ2-7 | TRBV5-5 | CASSLLSGRQYF | TGTGCCAGCAGCTTGTTGAGCGGAAGGCAGTACTTC
. | 13 | . | TRBJ2-5 | TRBV6-1 | CASSDAGQETQYF | TGTGCCAGCAGTGATGCGGGCCAAGAGACCCAGTACTTC
TRBD2 | 16 | . | TRBJ2-7 | TRBV7-2 | CASSLRMTSGTYEQYF | TGTGCCAGCAGCTTACGGATGACTAGCGGGACCTACGAGCAGTACTTC
TRBD1 | 14 | . | TRBJ2-5 | TRBV5-1 | CASRFDRASETQYF | TGCGCCAGCAGATTTGACAGGGCTAGCGAGACCCAGTACTTC
TRBD2 | 15 | . | TRBJ2-1 | TRBV15 | CATRFLAGGNNEQFF | TGTGCCACCAGGTTCCTAGCGGGAGGAAACAATGAGCAGTTCTTC
TRBD1 | 13 | . | TRBJ2-5 | TRBV6-2/TRBV6-3 | CASSRDSQETQYF | TGTGCCAGCAGTCGGGACAGCCAAGAGACCCAGTACTTC